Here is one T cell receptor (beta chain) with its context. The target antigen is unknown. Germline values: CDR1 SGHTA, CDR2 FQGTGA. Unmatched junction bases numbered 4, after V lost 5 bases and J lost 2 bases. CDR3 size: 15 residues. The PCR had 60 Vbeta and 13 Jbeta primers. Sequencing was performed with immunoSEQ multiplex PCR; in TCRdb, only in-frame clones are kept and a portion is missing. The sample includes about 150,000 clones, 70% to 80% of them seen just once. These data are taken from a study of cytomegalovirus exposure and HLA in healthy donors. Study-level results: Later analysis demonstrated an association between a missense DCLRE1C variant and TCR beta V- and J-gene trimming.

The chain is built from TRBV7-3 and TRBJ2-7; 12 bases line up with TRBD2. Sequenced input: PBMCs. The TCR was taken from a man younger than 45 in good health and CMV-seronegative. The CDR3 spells CASSELAGGTYEQYF. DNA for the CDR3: TGTGCCAGCAGCGAACTAGCGGGGGGCACCTACGAGCAGTACTTC.